The present TCR beta chain was sequenced within a study of shared clonotypes between healthy human individuals (TCRdb year 2020). For the wider study: A couple of women and a few men aged 18 to 49 years were included in the cohort. For each donor, three plates each were used for CD4 naive and CD4 memory, two plates were used for CD8 naive, and one plate was used for CD8 memory. Blood TCR repertoires of several healthy adults were deeply sequenced to estimate repertoire size and the extent of clonotype sharing between individuals. To increase sequencing depth and limit assay-specific biases, different laboratories used diverse techniques to prepare libraries and sequence TCR repertoires. Per donor, leukapheresis produced somewhere between about 0.94 and 9 billion PBMCs.

For CDR1 and CDR2, the germline V gene lists SNHLY and FYNNEI. Clipping removes 8 bases from V and 3 bases from J, with 10 as the unmatched junction base count. Its CDR3 holds 15 amino acids, cysteine through phenylalanine. Only the CDR3 DNA stays, 45 bases, in frame from base 1. TCR CDR3 regions were amplified from genomic DNA by multiplex PCR using the deep immunoSEQ assay. Genomic DNA extracted from each cell subset was distributed evenly over all wells of several immunoSEQ 96-well plates, and each plate served as one replicate. For sorted subsets, each replicate PCR was loaded with 150 to 250 ng genomic DNA, equivalent to 25,000 to 30,000 T cell genomes. Purified libraries were measured with a Qubit 3.0 fluorometer, size-checked on a Bioanalyzer 2100, and measured again with the KAPA Library Quantification kit. A separate single-read 150-cycle Illumina NextSeq 550 flow cell was used to sequence each immunoSEQ 96-well plate. Per the authors' processing: The immunoSEQ output contained only junctional sequences without quality scores, so filtering could not match that applied to full-length reads. Sequences were annotated with PyIR, a Python wrapper for IgBLAST v1.9, using IMGT germline references to assign V/J genes and CDR3. Reads with weak V/J assignments (E-value above 1e-6), missing CDR3, stop codons, out-of-frame junctions, or ambiguous translated residues were removed. A V3J clonotype was defined by an identical inferred V gene, J gene, and CDR3 amino acid sequence. Percentage overlap between repertoires was computed as shared unique clonotypes divided by the size of the smaller repertoire. RTK rarefaction, the Chao1 estimator, and Recon v2.1 estimates of unobserved clonotypes were used to assess repertoire richness. For all TCRbeta clonotypes obtained by the gDNA method from a handful of donors, generation probabilities were computed with OLGA. Entries here come from immuneACCESS through TCRdb and include only in-frame sequences with V and J called. Some clones fail to appear in such tables; in the studies checked, an unresolved V gene covers under half of the shortfall, and the cause of the remainder is unknown. V and J calls plus clone size are reproduced from that table; the DNA served to infer D and trimming. The sample records around 1.4 million clones, about 98.5% of which are singletons. The ten largest clones capture about 0.34% of the sample.

Notes on this clone: Its antigen is currently not known. Base qualities are missing; no much larger clone stands one base away.

Donors were healthy HIV-negative adults with no recently reported acute infections or vaccinations. Every donor was a Caucasian adult residing in Nashville, Tennessee, USA. CD4+ T cells were enriched by magnetic negative selection, after which naive cells were positively selected on CD45RA and the negative fraction was taken as the memory subset. Blood was obtained by leukapheresis, after which PBMCs were separated by Ficoll-Histopaque density gradient centrifugation and cryopreserved in liquid nitrogen vapor phase. Analytical flow cytometry was used to check the purity and quantity of each magnetically sorted T cell population. Each sorted fraction had its genomic DNA isolated and then quantified by UV absorbance on a Nanodrop 2000c. General findings and caveats noted by the study authors: Naive subsets generally had larger estimated clonotype richness than memory subsets. Higher generation probabilities were observed for clonotypes shared by all four sorted-subset donors than for non-shared clonotypes. Because the study included only a small number of donors, the genetic and exposure-history diversity represented was limited. When a few donors were compared, the shared fraction of clonotypes was about 5.2% for naive CD4, over 3% for naive CD8, more than 2% for memory CD4, and less than 0.5% for memory CD8. Sampling was limited to blood, and TCR repertoires in tissue likely differ from TCR repertoires in blood. Pairwise subsampling indicated that sequencing depth was expected to affect the degree of clonotype sharing among donors. Even with the large sequencing depth, rarefaction of the sorted-subset datasets indicated that sequencing was incomplete.

The sequence was obtained from a man aged 25 to 40 in good health. The chain couples TRBV2 to TRBJ2-7; 10 bases in the middle match TRBD2. Sequencing used naive CD4+ T cells sorted from blood. The cell subset or site label for this specimen denotes: CD45RA+ positively selected. In nucleotides, the sequence is TGTGCCAGCCGGGGGCTAGCGGGAGTGTACTACGAGCAGTACTTC. This codes for CASRGLAGVYYEQYF.